The 25 T cell receptor beta chains in this list originate from one sample, sequenced in a study of monozygotic twins with inflammatory bowel disease. TCRdb derives one entry per CDR3 protein from the 5' RACE reads, leaving out DNA. The sample holds about 380,000 distinct CDR3 sequences. The source material was blood. These receptors all stem from a human donor with ulcerative colitis or Crohn's disease, or a healthy co-twin of an affected twin (not recorded which).

V and J are TRBV3-1 and TRBJ2-2. Per germline, CDR1 LGHDT and CDR2 YNNKEL (reference sequence). This CDR3 contains 16 residues. The chain's CDR3 is CASSKQAFANTGELFF.

The chain couples TRBV7-6 to TRBJ2-5; the TRBD1 assignment by TCRdb is unverifiable without DNA. This CDR3 comprises 15 residues. From germline, CDR1 is SGHVS and CDR2 FNYEAQ. CDR3 in amino acids: CASSFFRGAEETQYF.

The chain employs TRBV9 and TRBJ2-3; the TRBD2 assignment by TCRdb is unverifiable without DNA. Germline CDR1 SGDLS, CDR2 YYNGEE. CDR3 length: 17 amino acids. CDR3 in amino acids: CASSVGLAGGLADTQYF.

The chain joins TRBV11-2 to TRBJ2-7; TCRdb reports TRBD2, a call that lacks DNA to check it against. This CDR3 is built from 14 residues. CDR1 and CDR2 from the germline V gene are SGHAT and FQNNGV. The CDR3 sequence: CASSRRGRPYEQYF.

V usage is TRBV6-1 and J usage is TRBJ1-1; TCRdb indicates TRBD1, and absent DNA this call remains unverified. The CDR3 length is 14 residues. CDR1 is MNHNS, CDR2 SASEGT, per germline. The CDR3 protein is CASSQDRVFTEAFF.

This chain links TRBV20-1 with TRBJ2-3; TCRdb lists TRBD1, though no DNA is available to test this call. Germline V gives CDR1 DFQATT, CDR2 SNEGSKA (reference sequence). The CDR3 is made up of 14 amino acids. This chain's CDR3 is CSARWTGGTDTQYF.

This chain uses TRBV5-1 with TRBJ2-1. The CDR3 extends over 16 amino acids. Germline CDR1 reads SGHRS; CDR2 reads YFSETQ. The CDR3: CASSSSFAQSYNEQFF.

The chain carries TRBV18 and TRBJ1-2; there is no DNA to check the TCRdb D call of TRBD1. CDR3 length: 14 amino acids. From germline, CDR1 is KGHSH and CDR2 LQKENI. CDR3 in amino acids: CASSLSARANGYTF.

The V call is TRBV29-1, the J call TRBJ2-3; TCRdb names TRBD1, which stays unverified in the absence of DNA. This CDR3 spans 17 amino acids. CDR1 SQVTM and CDR2 ANQGSEA come from the germline V gene. The chain's CDR3 is CSVEGGQGAARTDTQYF.

The chain couples TRBV20-1 to TRBJ2-7; TCRdb picks TRBD1, but there is no DNA to check that call. The CDR3 contains 15 residues. Looked up from germline, CDR1 is DFQATT and CDR2 is SNEGSKA (reference sequence). CDR3 region: CSATPGGGFSYEQYF.

The V and J genes are TRBV3-1 and TRBJ2-1; TCRdb selects TRBD2, and the lack of DNA leaves this call unchecked. The germline CDR1 and CDR2 sequences are LGHDT and YNNKEL (reference sequence). The CDR3 runs 15 residues. CDR3 in amino acids: CASSLPGLASNEQFF.

The rearrangement links TRBV6-2 or TRBV6-3 to TRBJ2-3. CDR1 is MNHEY and CDR2 is SVGEGT in the germline V gene. This CDR3 has 13 residues. The CDR3 here is CASREPTTDTQYF.

The gene calls are TRBV6-5 and TRBJ1-5; as DNA is missing, the TRBD1 call by TCRdb cannot be tested. The CDR3 covers 14 residues. Germline lookup yields CDR1 MNHEY and CDR2 SVGAGI. The CDR3 sequence: CASSYGPGRQPQHF.

This chain joins TRBV5-5 and TRBJ1-4. The length of the CDR3 is 14 residues. Germline assignment: CDR1 SGHKS and CDR2 YYEKEE (reference sequence). CDR3 loop: CATLPGPTNEKLFF. The whole variable domain, remainder taken from reference TRBV5-5 and TRBJ1-4, is DAGVTQSPTHLIKTRGQQVTLRCSPISGHKSVSWYQQVLGQGPQFIFQYYEKEERGRGNFPDRFSARQFPNYSSELNVNALLLGDSALYLCATLPGPTNEKLFFGSGTQLSVL.

The V gene is TRBV4-1, the J gene TRBJ1-1. CDR1 is MGHRA, CDR2 YSYEKL, per germline. This CDR3 is built from 14 residues. This chain's CDR3 is CASSQGRTNTEAFF.

This rearrangement joins TRBV2 to TRBJ1-5. The CDR3 is 15 residues long. Germline V CDR1 and CDR2: SNHLY, FYNNEI. This chain's CDR3 is CASQGTQIQNQPQHF.

J is TRBJ1-6 and V is TRBV6-5; TCRdb names TRBD1, which stays unverified in the absence of DNA. This CDR3 is 17 amino acids long. The germline gives CDR1 MNHEY, CDR2 SVGAGI. This chain's CDR3 is CASSYSGAGAYNSPLHF.

The rearrangement links TRBV4-3 to TRBJ2-1. This CDR3 is built from 15 residues. Germline assignment: CDR1 LGHNA and CDR2 YSLEER. The CDR3 sequence is CASSRGQGSYNEQFF.

V usage is TRBV12-3 or TRBV12-4 and J usage is TRBJ2-1. The CDR3 has 12 residues. CDR3: CASSSIYNEQFF.

V is TRBV20-1 and J is TRBJ1-2. The CDR3 covers 13 residues. Germline CDR1 reads DFQATT; CDR2 reads SNEGSKA (reference sequence). CDR3 region: CSGRDPQENGYTF.

The chain couples TRBV18 to TRBJ1-5; TCRdb outputs TRBD1, but without DNA this stays unchecked. Germline assignment: CDR1 KGHSH and CDR2 LQKENI. The CDR3 runs to 13 residues. The CDR3 protein is CASSLGADQPQHF.

The J gene is TRBJ2-1, the V gene TRBV9; without DNA, the TCRdb call of TRBD2 cannot be checked. The CDR3 extends over 16 amino acids. Germline V gives CDR1 SGDLS, CDR2 YYNGEE. CDR3 amino acids: CASSVAGRGGGNEQFF.

The chain employs TRBV14 and TRBJ2-7; as DNA is missing, the TRBD1 call by TCRdb cannot be tested. Looked up from germline, CDR1 is SGHDN and CDR2 is FVKESK. This CDR3 is 15 amino acids long. The CDR3 sequence: CASSQLGDSGAEQYF. Together with reference TRBV14 and TRBJ2-7, the CDR3 gives the full variable domain: EAGVTQFPSHSVIEKGQTVTLRCDPISGHDNLYWYRRVMGKEIKFLLHFVKESKQDESGMPNNRFLAERTGGTYSTLKVQPAELEDSGVYFCASSQLGDSGAEQYFGPGTRLTVT.

The rearrangement joins TRBV19 to TRBJ2-3; TCRdb reports TRBD2, a call that lacks DNA to check it against. Germline lookup yields CDR1 LNHDA and CDR2 SQIVND (reference sequence). This CDR3 has 16 residues. CDR3 region: CARIDRTSGFTDTQYF.

The chain recombines TRBV19 with TRBJ2-1; TCRdb reports TRBD1, a call that lacks DNA to check it against. Germline CDR1 LNHDA, CDR2 SQIVND (reference sequence). The CDR3 length is 16 residues. The CDR3 is CASSSFRGQPYNEQFF.